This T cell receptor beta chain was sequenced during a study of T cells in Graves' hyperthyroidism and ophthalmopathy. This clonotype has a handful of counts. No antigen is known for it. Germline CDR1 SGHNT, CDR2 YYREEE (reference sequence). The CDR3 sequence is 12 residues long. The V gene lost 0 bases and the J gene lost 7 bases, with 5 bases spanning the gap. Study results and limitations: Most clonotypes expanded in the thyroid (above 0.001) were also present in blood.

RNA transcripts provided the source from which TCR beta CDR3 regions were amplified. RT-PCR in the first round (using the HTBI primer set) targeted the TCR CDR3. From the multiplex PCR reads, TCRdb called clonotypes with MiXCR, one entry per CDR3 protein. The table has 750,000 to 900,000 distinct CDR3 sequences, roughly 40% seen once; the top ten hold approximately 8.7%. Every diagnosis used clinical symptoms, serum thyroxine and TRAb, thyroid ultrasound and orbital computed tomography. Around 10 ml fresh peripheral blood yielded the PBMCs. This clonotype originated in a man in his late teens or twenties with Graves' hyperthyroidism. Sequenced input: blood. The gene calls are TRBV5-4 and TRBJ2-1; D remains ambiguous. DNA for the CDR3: TGTGCCAGCAGCTTGGAACGGAATGAGCAGTTCTTC. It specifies CASSLERNEQFF.